At least ten counts were recorded for the clone carrying this T cell receptor (beta chain). This sample is part of a study of early T cells in non-severe SARS-CoV-2 infection. V dropped 2 bases and J dropped 6; count of bases not matched to a gene: 10. This CDR3 is built from 16 residues. Germline loops: CDR1 DFQATT, CDR2 SNEGSKA (reference sequence). TCRdb independently ran MiXCR on the 5' RACE reads; one entry per CDR3 protein. The repertoire holds 55,000 to 75,000 distinct CDR3 sequences, approximately 6.1% seen once, with 3% to 3.5% in the top ten. The TCR sequence derives from an adult who was a healthcare worker with PCR-confirmed SARS-CoV-2 infection or an uninfected control (not recorded which). The input for sequencing was whole blood, taken at baseline. V gene TRBV20-1 combines with J gene TRBJ2-3; TRBD2 agrees at 11 bases. CDR3 coding DNA: TGCAGTGCTAGACGCGGACTAGCGGGTGGATATGATACGCAGTATTTT. Translated: CSARRGLAGGYDTQYF.